These T cell receptor beta chains were read from a single sample in a study of T-cell reconstitution after alpha-beta-depleted transplantation in children. TCRdb re-called the PCR reads with MiXCR, one entry per CDR3 protein. The table has fewer than 550,000 distinct CDR3 sequences, around 15% seen once. Source: PBMCs, mostly from graft donor cells, taken 360 days after TCRalphabeta/CD19-depleted stem cell transplant. The source of these receptors is a boy less than two years old who had a stem cell transplant for Wiskott-Aldrich syndrome, so the T cells may come from the graft donor. The CDR3 runs from the conserved cysteine through the conserved F or W. Fields, in order: D gene, V gene, clone size, J gene, CDR3 protein. The D gene is left open where the match is weak. Size tells how often a clone was seen (once, few, many) or the class of an expanded clone, and some rows leave it out.

TRBD2	TRBV20-1	-	TRBJ2-3	CSARDRLAGTRTDTQYF
-	TRBV5-1	few	TRBJ2-7	CASSLAGQRALYEQYF
-	TRBV12-3/TRBV12-4	few	TRBJ1-2	CASSPLSPTNYGYTF
-	TRBV6-5	-	TRBJ1-2	CASSKINYGYTF
TRBD2	TRBV15	few	TRBJ2-1	CATSRVSGGSWNEQFF
-	TRBV12-3/TRBV12-4	few	TRBJ2-5	CASSLRTKEETQYF
-	TRBV4-3	few	TRBJ2-3	CASSQVIRQESTDTQYF
-	TRBV12-3/TRBV12-4	-	TRBJ2-3	CASSLSLADISTDTQYF
-	TRBV3-1	few	TRBJ2-7	CASSQGGATYEQYF
-	TRBV18	-	TRBJ2-4	CASSGGPILAKNIQYF
-	TRBV4-1	few	TRBJ1-5	CASSQGPFGYQPQHF
-	TRBV15	few	TRBJ2-6	CATSRGPGGSGANVLTF
-	TRBV20-1	-	TRBJ2-2	CSAPGRLNTGELFF
TRBD2	TRBV24-1	-	TRBJ2-5	CATSEPTSGRVETQYF
-	TRBV5-1	many	TRBJ2-1	CASRAMQGGYNEQFF
-	TRBV20-1	few	TRBJ2-1	CSARSGTTPSPAYNEQFF
-	TRBV20-1	many	TRBJ1-5	CSASGQHNQPQHF
-	TRBV4-3	-	TRBJ1-4	CASSQEGGTNEKLFF
-	TRBV12-3/TRBV12-4	few	TRBJ2-3	CASSFVGSTDTQYF
-	TRBV19	-	TRBJ2-2	CASSSKWTGNTGELFF
-	TRBV7-6	-	TRBJ2-3	CASSPSPAPDTQYF
-	TRBV20-1	-	TRBJ2-7	CSARYLGYEQYF
-	TRBV20-1	-	TRBJ2-7	CSANHRVGAEQYF
-	TRBV6-5	few	TRBJ2-7	CASSYSLRERSYEQYF
TRBD1	TRBV5-8	-	TRBJ2-7	CASSSDRAKYEQYF
-	TRBV12-3/TRBV12-4	few	TRBJ2-1	CASSLALQGRLRRGNKREQFF
-	TRBV5-1	-	TRBJ2-7	CASSLVSESPYEQYF
-	TRBV5-1	few	TRBJ2-3	CASSLETDTQYF
-	TRBV3-1	once	TRBJ2-3	CASSRTLADTQYF
-	TRBV24-1	few	TRBJ1-5	CATSDHRVGQPQHF